This TCR beta chain was identified in a study of blood T cell repertoires in COVID-19. Libraries were prepared by immunoSEQ multiplex PCR; TCRdb keeps only in-frame clonotypes and omits some of them. The data show about 55,000 clones, 75% to 95% seen once. The receptor was isolated from a man aged 50 to 60 with active COVID-19. Sequenced: peripheral blood.

CDR3 bases: TGTGCCAGCAGTGAAGTAGGGACTAGCGGAAAGCAGTTCTTC. Its translation is CASSEVGTSGKQFF. The gene calls are TRBV2 and TRBJ2-1, with 11 bases matching TRBD2. After removal of 1 base from V and 11 bases from J, the junction contained 4 bases not matched to a gene. Germline assignment: CDR1 SNHLY and CDR2 FYNNEI. The CDR3 contains 14 residues.